This TCR beta chain was sequenced during a study of identical twins. Study-level findings and limits: A lower insertion count was a feature of abundant cord blood beta clonotypes, with no such feature in memory repertoires. Not following the same donors, the study drew its conclusions from cross-sectional statistical analysis. Within beta out-of-frame sequences, the excess sharing observed between twins was weaker.

In this sample, this clonotype turned up a few times. Its antigen is not identified. TCRdb used MiXCR to reprocess the 5' RACE reads, holding one entry per CDR3 protein. The sample lists approximately 670,000 distinct CDR3 sequences, 6% to 6.5% occurring once. Between the trimmed V and J ends, which lost 0 bases and 2 bases, there was a span of 17 bases. The CDR3 loop spans 17 amino acids. Germline CDR1 reads SGHTA; CDR2 reads FQGNSA. The genes are TRBV7-2 and TRBJ2-7, with D perhaps TRBD2 (6 bases). Sequencing input: naive T cells sorted from blood. The sequence came from a man between 18 and 29 years old in good health. CDR3 sequence: CASSLAGGGRNPYEQYF. CDR3 DNA: TGTGCCAGCAGCTTAGCCGGGGGTGGGAGGAACCCCTACGAGCAGTACTTC. Drawing the rest from reference TRBV7-2 and TRBJ2-7, the complete variable domain is GAGVSQSPSNKVTEKGKDVELRCDPISGHTALYWYRQSLGQGLEFLIYFQGNSAPDKSGLPSDRFSAERTGGSVSTLTIQRTQQEDSAVYLCASSLAGGGRNPYEQYFGPGTRLTVT.